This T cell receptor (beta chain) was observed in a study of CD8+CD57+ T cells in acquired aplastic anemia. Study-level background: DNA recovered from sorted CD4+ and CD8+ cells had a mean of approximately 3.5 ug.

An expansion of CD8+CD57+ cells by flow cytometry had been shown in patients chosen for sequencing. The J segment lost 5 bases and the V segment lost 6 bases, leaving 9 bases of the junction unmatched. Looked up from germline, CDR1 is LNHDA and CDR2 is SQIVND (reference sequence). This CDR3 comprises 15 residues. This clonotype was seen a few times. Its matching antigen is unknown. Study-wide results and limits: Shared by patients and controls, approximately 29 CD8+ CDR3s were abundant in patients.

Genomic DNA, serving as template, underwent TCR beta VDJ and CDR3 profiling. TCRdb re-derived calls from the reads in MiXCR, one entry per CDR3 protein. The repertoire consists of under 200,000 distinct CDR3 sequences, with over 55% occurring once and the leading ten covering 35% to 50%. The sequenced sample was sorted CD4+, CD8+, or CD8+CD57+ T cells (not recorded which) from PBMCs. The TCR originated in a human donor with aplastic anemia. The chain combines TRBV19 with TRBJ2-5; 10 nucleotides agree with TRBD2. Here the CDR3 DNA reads TGTGCCAGTAGCCCCGGACTAGCGGTAAGGGAGACCCAGTACTTC. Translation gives CASSPGLAVRETQYF. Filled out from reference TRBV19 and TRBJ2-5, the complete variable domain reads DGGITQSPKYLFRKEGQNVTLSCEQNLNHDAMYWYRQDPGQGLRLIYYSQIVNDFQKGDIAEGYSVSREKKESFPLTVTSAQKNPTAFYLCASSPGLAVRETQYFGPGTRLLVL.